One TCR beta chain is described in this entry. The target antigen is unknown. The source of the sample is a study of cytomegalovirus exposure and HLA in healthy donors. Trimming cost V 1 base and J 6 bases, with 13 bases left between them. Germline V gene sequence: CDR1 SGHAT, CDR2 FQNNGV. CDR3 length: 14 residues. General study results and limits: Excluded: some indistinguishable V segments such as TRBV6-2 and TRBV6-3. Follow-up analysis seemed to connect common viral pathogens with several of the most significant clusters identified. The study listed roughly 150 cytomegalovirus-associated TCR beta chains.

Primers included in the PCR were 60 Vbeta and 13 Jbeta primers. Here immunoSEQ multiplex PCR was the method, and the copy in TCRdb shows in-frame clones only, minus some. Among some 120,000 clones listed, 81% were seen once. The sequencing sample was made of PBMCs. This chain uses TRBV11-2 with TRBJ2-7; D not resolved. This receptor was obtained from a man aged 18 to 30 in good health and CMV-seropositive. The CDR3 DNA reads as TGTGCCAGCAGCTTAGGCGGCCGCAAGGCCGAGCAGTACTTC. Residues: CASSLGGRKAEQYF. The full variable domain, completed using reference TRBV11-2 and TRBJ2-7, is EAGVAQSPRYKIIEKRQSVAFWCNPISGHATLYWYQQILGQGPKLLIQFQNNGVVDDSQLPKDRFSAERLKGVDSTLKIQPAKLEDSAVYLCASSLGGRKAEQYFGPGTRLTVT.